Included here is one T cell receptor (beta chain) sequence, with context. This specimen belongs to a study of blood T cell repertoires in COVID-19. The overall study: The United States, Italy and Spain were the sources of the acute and convalescent COVID-19 samples. Sources were T cells, B-cell-depleted T cells, or PBMCs; the material itself was cDNA or gDNA.

Under the authors' procedure: Reference gene primer amplification yielded estimated nucleated cell counts. Produced via immunoSEQ multiplex PCR; TCRdb's table is partial and in-frame only. V, J and clone size reflect that table, while D and trimming were determined from the DNA. The sample holds some 200,000 clones, 85% to 90% seen once. Germline V gene sequence: CDR1 MDHEN, CDR2 SYDVKM. CDR3 length equals 13 residues. The ends lost 4 bases at V and 11 bases at J; junction bases unmatched: 9. The sequence was collected from an older man with acute or convalescent COVID-19. The J gene is TRBJ1-2, the V gene TRBV28; TRBD1 aligns across 8 bases. The sequencing input was peripheral blood. CDR3: CASSSLVGQEYTF. CDR3 DNA sequence: TGTGCCAGCAGTTCCCTAGTGGGACAGGAATACACCTTC.